The next 29 T cell receptor beta chains were all read from a single sample in a study of blood T cell repertoires in COVID-19. TCRdb keeps only in-frame clones here, not all; method: immunoSEQ multiplex PCR. The table includes around 26,000 clones, approximately 92% detected once. The sequencing sample was made of peripheral blood. Source of these receptors: a human donor in a cohort sampled during active COVID-19.

V usage is TRBV29-1 and J usage is TRBJ1-1; unclear D gene. V was pared by 7 bases and J by 3 bases, with 18 bases between. The CDR3 is 14 residues long. CDR1 SQVTM and CDR2 ANQGSEA come from the germline V gene. The DNA of the CDR3 is TGCAGCGCCCTTGTGGGCACCTTGGACACTGAAGCTTTCTTT. This codes for CSALVGTLDTEAFF. The variable domain in full, with the rest retrieved from reference TRBV29-1 and TRBJ1-1, is SAVISQKPSRDICQRGTSLTIQCQVDSQVTMMFWYRQQPGQSLTLIATANQGSEATYESGFVIDKFPISRPNLTFSTLTVSNMSPEDSSIYLCSALVGTLDTEAFFGQGTRLTVV.

The rearrangement joins TRBV7-3 to TRBJ2-3, with 11 bases aligning to TRBD2. The V gene's germline CDR1 is SGHTA and CDR2 FQGTGA. This CDR3 has 16 amino acids. V lost 5 bases to trimming and J lost 4 bases; unmatched junction nucleotides: 8. The CDR3: CASSPISGGAADTQYF. CDR3 bases: TGTGCCAGCAGCCCAATTAGCGGGGGGGCGGCAGATACGCAGTATTTT.

The chain links TRBV11-2 to TRBJ1-2, with TRBD1 matching 7 bases. Germline V lookup: CDR1 SGHAT, CDR2 FQNNGV. The V segment lost 1 base and the J segment 9 bases; nucleotides outside the gene matches: 11. CDR3 length: 15 residues. The chain's CDR3 is CASSLGNQGDVRYTF. The CDR3 DNA is TGTGCCAGCAGCTTAGGGAACCAGGGGGATGTGCGCTACACCTTC. The variable domain in full, with the rest retrieved from reference TRBV11-2 and TRBJ1-2, is EAGVAQSPRYKIIEKRQSVAFWCNPISGHATLYWYQQILGQGPKLLIQFQNNGVVDDSQLPKDRFSAERLKGVDSTLKIQPAKLEDSAVYLCASSLGNQGDVRYTFGSGTRLTVV.

This clone appeared a single time. V gene TRBV19 combines with J gene TRBJ1-2; D is unclear. CDR1 and CDR2 (germline): LNHDA, SQIVND (reference sequence). V was trimmed by 7 bases and J by 8 bases, leaving 14 bases between them. The CDR3 extends over 12 amino acids. Here the CDR3 reads CASTDRQVGYTF. The CDR3 DNA follows: TGTGCCAGTACCGACCGGCAGGTGGGCTACACCTTC.

The rearrangement joins TRBV11-2 to TRBJ2-1; D is possibly TRBD2 (5 bases). Trimming left V 3 bases short and J 7 bases short, with 16 bases between. Germline V gene lookup returns CDR1 SGHAT and CDR2 FQNNGV. This CDR3 contains 15 residues. CDR3 DNA: TGTGCCAGCAGCTTTGAGACTACTTGGGCTAATGAGCAGTTCTTC. Amino acids: CASSFETTWANEQFF.

The chain employs TRBV2 and TRBJ1-5; D is perhaps TRBD1 (6 bases). This CDR3 is built from 14 residues. CDR1 SNHLY and CDR2 FYNNEI come from the germline V gene. Deletions cut 4 bases from V and 4 bases from J, with 11 bases between. CDR3: CASSASRGNQPQHF. In DNA, the CDR3 is TGTGCCAGCAGTGCGTCGAGGGGGAATCAGCCCCAGCATTTT. The variable domain in full, completed from reference TRBV2 and TRBJ1-5, reads EPEVTQTPSHQVTQMGQEVILRCVPISNHLYFYWYRQILGQKVEFLVSFYNNEISEKSEIFDDQFSVERPDGSNFTLKIRSTKLEDSAMYFCASSASRGNQPQHFGDGTRLSIL.

V and J are TRBV3-1 (or the pseudogene TRBV3-2) and TRBJ2-1; 7 bases are a match to TRBD2. CDR3 length: 12 residues. The V gene end was trimmed by 2 bases and the J gene end by 13 bases; junction bases not matched to a gene: 5. Germline V CDR1 and CDR2: LGHDT, YNNKEL (reference sequence). The chain's CDR3 is CASSQLAAGQFF. CDR3 in DNA: TGTGCCAGCAGCCAACTAGCGGCGGGACAGTTCTTC.

The chain carries TRBV29-1 and TRBJ2-7, with 13 bases lining up with TRBD2. This CDR3 comprises 13 residues. Unmatched junction bases numbered 5, after V lost 7 bases and J lost 5 bases. CDR1 SQVTM and CDR2 ANQGSEA come from the germline V gene. CDR3 amino acids: CSASGLAGNEQYF. The DNA for the CDR3 is TGCAGCGCTTCGGGACTAGCGGGAAACGAGCAGTACTTC.

The chain has TRBV28 and TRBJ1-4; TRBD1 matches at 9 bases. With 6 bases clipped from V and 11 bases from J, the junction kept 13 bases outside the gene matches. The CDR3 extends over 15 amino acids. Germline CDR1 and CDR2: MDHEN and SYDVKM. The CDR3 coding sequence is TGTGCCAGCAGCACATCCGGGACAGGGATTCAGAAACTGTTTTTT. Its translation is CASSTSGTGIQKLFF. The complete variable domain, with remaining parts taken from reference TRBV28 and TRBJ1-4, reads DVKVTQSSRYLVKRTGEKVFLECVQDMDHENMFWYRQDPGLGLRLIYFSYDVKMKEKGDIPEGYSVSREKKERFSLILESASTNQTSMYLCASSTSGTGIQKLFFGSGTQLSVL.

The V call is TRBV24-1, the J call TRBJ1-3; perhaps TRBD1 as D (5 bases). Germline V CDR1 and CDR2: KGHDR, SFDVKD. V dropped 3 bases and J dropped 3 bases, with 11 bases sitting between them. The CDR3 covers 15 residues. Here the CDR3 DNA reads TGTGCCACCAGTGATAGGGGTACAGGTGGAAACACCATATATTTT. Its translation: CATSDRGTGGNTIYF.

About this clone: The same CDR3 arises from other DNA sequences in this sample as well. CDR3 amino acids: CASSLGQTNTGELFF. DNA for the CDR3: TGCGCCAGCAGCTTGGGGCAAACGAACACCGGGGAGCTGTTTTTT. The chain recombines TRBV5-1 with TRBJ2-2; unclear D gene. Looked up from germline, CDR1 is SGHRS and CDR2 is YFSETQ. The CDR3 has 15 residues. V was cut by 0 bases and J by 0 bases, with 6 bases left in between. Drawing the rest from reference TRBV5-1 and TRBJ2-2, the complete variable domain is KAGVTQTPRYLIKTRGQQVTLSCSPISGHRSVSWYQQTPGQGLQFLFEYFSETQRNKGNFPGRFSGRQFSNSRSEMNVSTLELGDSALYLCASSLGQTNTGELFFGEGSRLTVL.

The chain has TRBV5-4 and TRBJ2-7; TRBD2 matches 11 bases. Per germline, CDR1 SGHNT and CDR2 YYREEE (reference sequence). This CDR3 has 16 amino acids. The ends lost 0 bases at V and 0 bases at J; junction bases unmatched: 2. The CDR3 spells CASSLGLAGPSYEQYF. The CDR3 region has the DNA TGTGCCAGCAGCTTGGGACTAGCGGGACCCTCCTACGAGCAGTACTTC.

The chain carries TRBV7-2 and TRBJ2-2; TRBD2 matches at 10 bases. V lost 6 bases to trimming and J lost 2 bases; unmatched junction nucleotides: 9. Germline assignment: CDR1 SGHTA and CDR2 FQGNSA. This CDR3 region has 17 residues. The CDR3 loop is CASRQLAGTQNTGELFF. The CDR3 nucleotides are TGTGCCAGCAGACAACTAGCGGGGACCCAAAACACCGGGGAGCTGTTTTTT.

The V and J genes are TRBV5-1 and TRBJ2-2, with D possibly matching TRBD2 (6 bases). The germline V and J ends were trimmed by 4 bases and 2 bases, with 15 bases remaining between them. This CDR3 is built from 16 residues. Germline CDR1 and CDR2: SGHRS and YFSETQ. CDR3 region: CASSEGGTPNTGELFF. Here the CDR3 DNA reads TGCGCCAGCAGCGAAGGAGGGACGCCAAACACCGGGGAGCTGTTTTTT.

The chain is built from TRBV5-1 and TRBJ2-5; no firm D call. Germline V gene lookup returns CDR1 SGHRS and CDR2 YFSETQ. The CDR3 is 12 amino acids. Trimming removed 4 bases from V and 4 bases from J, with 8 bases in between. Written as DNA, the CDR3 is TGCGCCAGCAGCCAAATCGGAGAGACCCAGTACTTC. Its translation is CASSQIGETQYF.

CDR3 DNA: TGTGCCAGCAGCCTTCGGACAGGGAACCGTCACGAGCAGTACTTC. Translation gives CASSLRTGNRHEQYF. The chain uses TRBV3-1 (or the pseudogene TRBV3-2) and TRBJ2-7; 8 bases fit TRBD1. There are 15 residues in the CDR3. V lost 4 bases and J lost 5; bases outside the gene matches: 10. CDR1 and CDR2 from the germline V gene are LGHDT and YNNKEL (reference sequence).

The V call is TRBV19, the J call TRBJ1-4; D is possibly TRBD1 (5 bases). This CDR3 comprises 13 residues. Trimming removed 5 bases at V and 11 bases at J, with 15 bases between. Germline values: CDR1 LNHDA, CDR2 SQIVND (reference sequence). The CDR3 region has the DNA TGTGCCAGTAGTTTCTTGGGGGGAGGGAAACTGTTTTTT. It yields the protein CASSFLGGGKLFF.

The J gene is TRBJ1-2, the V gene TRBV7-8; 7 nucleotides line up with TRBD1. CDR3 length: 13 residues. CDR1 is SGHVS and CDR2 is FQNEAQ in the germline V gene. With 6 bases clipped from V and 5 bases from J, the junction kept 6 bases outside the gene matches. The CDR3 loop is CASSTGTAYGYTF. The CDR3 DNA reads as TGTGCCAGCAGTACCGGGACAGCTTATGGCTACACCTTC.

This chain uses TRBV24-1 with TRBJ1-1; 8 bases are shared with TRBD1. Germline CDR1 and CDR2: KGHDR and SFDVKD. There are 14 residues in the CDR3. The V segment lost 7 bases and the J segment 3 bases; nucleotides outside the gene matches: 6. The CDR3 coding sequence is TGTGCCACCAGAGGAACAGGGGGGGACACTGAAGCTTTCTTT. Residues: CATRGTGGDTEAFF.

The chain links TRBV2 to TRBJ1-5; no clear D gene. CDR1 is SNHLY and CDR2 is FYNNEI in the germline V gene. CDR3 length: 14 residues. Between the trimmed V and J ends, which lost 4 bases and 2 bases, there was a span of 9 bases. CDR3 in amino acids: CASSVERGNQPQHF. Here the CDR3 DNA reads TGTGCCAGCAGTGTGGAGCGGGGCAATCAGCCCCAGCATTTT.

The V gene is TRBV24-1, the J gene TRBJ1-4; 9 nucleotides agree with TRBD1. The germline V gene has CDR1 KGHDR and CDR2 SFDVKD. The ends lost 4 bases at V and 8 bases at J; junction bases unmatched: 7. The CDR3 is 15 amino acids. For the CDR3, the DNA is TGTGCCACCAGTGACCCCGGGACAGGGCCCGAAAAACTGTTTTTT. Amino acid sequence: CATSDPGTGPEKLFF.

The genes are TRBV30 and TRBJ1-1; no definite D call. Between the trimmed V and J ends, which lost 1 base and 0 bases, there was a span of 12 bases. This CDR3 has 15 amino acids. Per the germline V gene, CDR1 is GTSNPN and CDR2 is SVGIG (reference sequence). This CDR3 reads CAWSGGGSMNTEAFF. In DNA form, the CDR3 reads TGTGCCTGGAGTGGGGGAGGGAGCATGAACACTGAAGCTTTCTTT.

The gene calls are TRBV11-2 and TRBJ2-3; D unresolved. The germline CDR1 and CDR2 sequences are SGHAT and FQNNGV. With 1 base removed from V and 6 bases from J, the gap between germline ends came to 20 bases. The CDR3 loop spans 17 amino acids. Here the CDR3 reads CASSLGRLGGSGDTQYF. The CDR3, as DNA: TGTGCCAGCAGCTTAGGGCGTTTAGGCGGATCTGGGGATACGCAGTATTTT.

This clone was recorded only once. The chain carries TRBV11-2 and TRBJ2-5; D ambiguous. CDR1 is SGHAT, CDR2 FQNNGV, per germline. V lost 3 bases, J lost 4 bases, and 9 bases lay in between. The CDR3 length is 13 residues. This CDR3 reads CASSLGSLETQYF. In nucleotides, the CDR3 is TGTGCCAGCAGCTTGGGCTCGTTAGAGACCCAGTACTTC.

V is TRBV6-6 and J is TRBJ2-2, with a weak D call TRBD1 (6 bases). CDR1 is MNHNY, CDR2 SVGAGI, per germline (reference sequence). The CDR3 is 13 amino acids. V lost 5 bases and J 5 bases, leaving 9 bases between the germline ends. The CDR3 protein is CASSPRGTGELFF. The CDR3 DNA sequence: TGTGCCAGCAGTCCAAGGGGGACCGGGGAGCTGTTTTTT.

The chain links TRBV28 to TRBJ2-1; 14 bases fit TRBD2. The junction had 5 bases not matched to a gene; V was cut back by 6 bases and J by 10 bases. CDR1 and CDR2 (germline): MDHEN, SYDVKM. The CDR3 loop spans 14 amino acids. The CDR3 coding sequence is TGTGCCAGCAGACCGGGACTAGCGGGGGCCGAGCAGTTCTTC. It specifies CASRPGLAGAEQFF.

The chain uses TRBV28 and TRBJ1-1; D gene unclear. The CDR3 extends over 15 amino acids. The V and J ends lost 3 bases and 1 base respectively, with 12 bases between them. In germline, CDR1 is MDHEN, CDR2 SYDVKM. CDR3 residues: CASSFGFSGNTEAFF. CDR3 in DNA: TGTGCCAGCAGTTTTGGCTTCTCAGGGAACACTGAAGCTTTCTTT.

The chain links TRBV7-9 to TRBJ2-1, with a possible D match to TRBD2 (5 bases). The CDR3 is 15 amino acids. With 1 base removed from V and 9 bases from J, the gap between germline ends came to 16 bases. From germline, CDR1 is SEHNR and CDR2 FQNEAQ (reference sequence). CDR3 sequence: CASSLGESSSSEQFF. In nucleotides, the CDR3 is TGTGCCAGCAGCTTAGGGGAGTCTAGCAGCAGTGAGCAGTTCTTC.

The chain carries TRBV2 and TRBJ1-1; the D is unclear. The V end lost 6 bases, the J end lost 8 bases, and 7 bases lay between the germline ends. The CDR3 has 10 residues. Germline V lookup: CDR1 SNHLY, CDR2 FYNNEI. The CDR3: CASRATEAFF. CDR3 in DNA: TGTGCCAGCAGAGCCACGGAAGCTTTCTTT.